This TCR beta chain comes out of a study of T cells in Graves' hyperthyroidism and ophthalmopathy. This clonotype was observed at least ten times. RNA transcripts gave rise to amplified TCR beta CDR3 regions. Using the HTBI primer set, a first-round RT-PCR was run on the TCR CDR3. TCRdb independently ran MiXCR on the multiplex PCR reads; one entry per CDR3 protein. The repertoire holds roughly 180,000 distinct CDR3 sequences, with approximately 15% as singletons. The sequence came from a woman aged 45-65 years with Graves' hyperthyroidism. Sequenced: blood.

The CDR3 nucleotides are TGTGCCAGCCGGGACAGGGAAGGCAATCAGCCCCAGCATTTT. Protein product: CASRDREGNQPQHF. The chain joins TRBV2 to TRBJ1-5; 9 bases agree with TRBD1. Germline lookup yields CDR1 SNHLY and CDR2 FYNNEI. The J segment lost 2 bases and the V segment lost 8 bases, leaving 4 bases of the junction unmatched. This CDR3 has 14 residues.